The source of this T cell receptor (beta chain) is a study of T cells after yellow fever vaccination. Whole-study results and caveats: Reappearance after the booster was seen for most primary-vaccination clones, at around 95% CD4 and 80% to 90% CD8. Researchers cautioned that FACS-sorted repertoires could harbor abundant clonotypes contaminating from the bulk population.

By 5'RACE template switching, TCR cDNA was produced, with a universal primer site and UMIs added in the process. TCRdb re-called the 5' RACE reads through MiXCR, storing one row per CDR3 protein. Of around 230,000 distinct CDR3 sequences listed, 5.5% to 8.5% are singletons. In germline, CDR1 is SGHNT, CDR2 YYREEE (reference sequence). The V end was cut by 3 bases, the J end by 12 bases, with 10 bases between. The CDR3 runs 11 residues. Of note for this clonotype: What it binds is not known.

Here the sequenced sample was CD4+ T cells sorted from PBMCs, taken on the day of the yellow fever booster vaccination. The chain couples TRBV5-4 to TRBJ2-1, with a weak D call TRBD1 (6 bases). The TCR comes from a man aged 25 to 40 who received the YFV17D yellow fever vaccine. CDR3 coding DNA: TGTGCCAGCAGCTACGGACAGCTGCAGTTCTTC. Protein: CASSYGQLQFF.